This T cell receptor beta chain came from a study of cytotoxic CD8 clonotypes in ibrutinib-treated CLL. Target depth was 1 in 200,000 to 1 in 1 million T cells, about 10x per clonotype. The data were produced by immunoSEQ multiplex PCR, yet TCRdb's version contains in-frame clones alone and is incomplete. The sample gives 300,000 to 400,000 clones, 67% of which show up once; around 6.6% is in the top ten. The CDR3 is made up of 11 amino acids. Trimming stripped 4 bases from V and 5 bases from J, with 8 bases between. Germline V lookup: CDR1 SQVTM, CDR2 ANQGSEA. Study results and limitations: Public clonotypes occurred uncommonly; on treatment, they contracted or remained stable. Samples from sustained-remission and progressing patients were taken at different times.

Around 2 micrograms of genomic DNA from cryopreserved PBMCs went into TCR beta libraries. Note on this clone: Its specificity is unknown.

The clonotype originates from a human donor with chronic lymphocytic leukemia. The chain employs TRBV29-1 and TRBJ2-5; D is uncertain. Sequencing used PBMCs, obtained after 36 months of ibrutinib treatment. This CDR3 is CSVAPVETQYF. CDR3 bases: TGCAGCGTTGCACCGGTTGAGACCCAGTACTTC.